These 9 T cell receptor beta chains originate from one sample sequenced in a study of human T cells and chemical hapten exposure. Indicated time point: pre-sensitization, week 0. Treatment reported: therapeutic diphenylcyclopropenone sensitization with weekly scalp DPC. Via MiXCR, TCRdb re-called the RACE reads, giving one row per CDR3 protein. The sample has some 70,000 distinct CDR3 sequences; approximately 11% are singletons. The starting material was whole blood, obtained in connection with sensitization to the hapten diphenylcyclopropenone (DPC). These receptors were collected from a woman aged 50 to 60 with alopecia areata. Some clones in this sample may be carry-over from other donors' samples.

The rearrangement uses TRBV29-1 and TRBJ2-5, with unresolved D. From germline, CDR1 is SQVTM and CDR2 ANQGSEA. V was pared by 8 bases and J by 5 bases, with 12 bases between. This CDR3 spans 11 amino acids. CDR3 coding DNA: TGCAGCATAGACCGGCTGGAGACCCAGTACTTC. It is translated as CSIDRLETQYF. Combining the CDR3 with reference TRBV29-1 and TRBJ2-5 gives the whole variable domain SAVISQKPSRDICQRGTSLTIQCQVDSQVTMMFWYRQQPGQSLTLIATANQGSEATYESGFVIDKFPISRPNLTFSTLTVSNMSPEDSSIYLCSIDRLETQYFGPGTRLLVL.

In DNA form, the CDR3 reads TGTGCCAGCAGCCCCTCCCATGGGATCGAGCAGTACTTC. Translation gives CASSPSHGIEQYF. The chain employs TRBV7-2 and TRBJ2-7; D ambiguous. There are 13 residues in the CDR3. V dropped 5 bases and J dropped 6 bases, with 14 bases sitting between them. Germline CDR1 SGHTA, CDR2 FQGNSA.

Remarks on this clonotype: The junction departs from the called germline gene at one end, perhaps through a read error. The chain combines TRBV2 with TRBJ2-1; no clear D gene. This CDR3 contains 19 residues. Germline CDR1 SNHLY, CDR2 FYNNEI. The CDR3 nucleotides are TGTGCCAGCAGAGAAGCCGGGTCGGGTAGCCCAAGCTCCTACAATGAGCAGTTCTTC. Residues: CASREAGSGSPSSYNEQFF. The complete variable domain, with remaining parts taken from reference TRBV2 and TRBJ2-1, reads EPEVTQTPSHQVTQMGQEVILRCVPISNHLYFYWYRQILGQKVEFLVSFYNNEISEKSEIFDDQFSVERPDGSNFTLKIRSTKLEDSAMYFCASREAGSGSPSSYNEQFFGPGTRLTVL.

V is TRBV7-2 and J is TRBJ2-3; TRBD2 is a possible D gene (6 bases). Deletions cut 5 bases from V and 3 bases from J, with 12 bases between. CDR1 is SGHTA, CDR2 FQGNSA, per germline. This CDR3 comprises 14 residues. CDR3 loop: CASSMTSLTDTQYF. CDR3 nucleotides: TGTGCCAGCAGCATGACTAGTTTAACAGATACGCAGTATTTT.

The CDR3 loop reads CASSSQGYDSPLHF. For the CDR3, the DNA is TGTGCCAGCAGCTCTCAGGGTTATGATTCACCCCTCCACTTT. The rearrangement uses TRBV7-9 and TRBJ1-6, with D maybe TRBD1 (5 bases). CDR3 length equals 14 residues. Germline V gene data show CDR1 as SEHNR and CDR2 as FQNEAQ (reference sequence). The V and J ends lost 4 bases and 8 bases respectively, with 12 bases between them.

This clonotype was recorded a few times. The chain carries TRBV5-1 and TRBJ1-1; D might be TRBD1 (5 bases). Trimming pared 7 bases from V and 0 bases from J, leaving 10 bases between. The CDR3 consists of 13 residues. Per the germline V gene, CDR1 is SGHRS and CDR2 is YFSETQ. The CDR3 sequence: CASHRGMNTEAFF. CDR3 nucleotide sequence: TGCGCCAGCCACCGGGGGATGAACACTGAAGCTTTCTTT.

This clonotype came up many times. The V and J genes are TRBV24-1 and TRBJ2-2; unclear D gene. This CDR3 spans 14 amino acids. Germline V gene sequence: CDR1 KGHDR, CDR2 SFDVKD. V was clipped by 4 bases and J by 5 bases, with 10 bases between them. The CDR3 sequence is CATSDTGRTGELFF. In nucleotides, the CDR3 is TGTGCCACCAGTGACACCGGACGTACCGGGGAGCTGTTTTTT.

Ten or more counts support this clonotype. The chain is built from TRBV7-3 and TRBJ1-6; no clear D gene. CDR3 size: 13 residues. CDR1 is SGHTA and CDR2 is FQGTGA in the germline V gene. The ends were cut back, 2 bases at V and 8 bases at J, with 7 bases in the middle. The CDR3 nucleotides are TGTGCCAGCAGCTTATCCTCATATTCACCCCTCCACTTT. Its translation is CASSLSSYSPLHF.

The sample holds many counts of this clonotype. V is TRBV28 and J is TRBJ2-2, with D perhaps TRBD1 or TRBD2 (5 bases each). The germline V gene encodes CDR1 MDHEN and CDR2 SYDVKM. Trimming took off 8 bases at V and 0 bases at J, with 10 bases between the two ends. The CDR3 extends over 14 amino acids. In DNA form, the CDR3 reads TGTGCCAGCTGGGGACCCCCGAACACCGGGGAGCTGTTTTTT. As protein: CASWGPPNTGELFF.